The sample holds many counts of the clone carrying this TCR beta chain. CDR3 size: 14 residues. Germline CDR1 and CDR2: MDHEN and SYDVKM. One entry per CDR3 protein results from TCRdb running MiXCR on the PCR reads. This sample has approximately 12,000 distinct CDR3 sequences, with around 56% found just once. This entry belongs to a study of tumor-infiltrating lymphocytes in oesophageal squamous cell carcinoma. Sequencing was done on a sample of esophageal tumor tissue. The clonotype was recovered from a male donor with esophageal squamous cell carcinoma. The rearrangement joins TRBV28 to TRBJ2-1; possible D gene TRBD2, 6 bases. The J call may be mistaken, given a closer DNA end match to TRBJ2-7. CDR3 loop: CASTEAGKKDEQYF. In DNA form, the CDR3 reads TGTGCCAGCACAGAGGCGGGAAAGAAAGACGAGCAGTACTTC.